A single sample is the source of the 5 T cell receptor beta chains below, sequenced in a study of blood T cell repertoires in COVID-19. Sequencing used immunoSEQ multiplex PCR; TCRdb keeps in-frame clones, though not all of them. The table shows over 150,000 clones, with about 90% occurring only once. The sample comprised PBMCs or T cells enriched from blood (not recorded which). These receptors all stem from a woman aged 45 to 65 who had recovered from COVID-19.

This chain's CDR3 is CASSPSDRVGSEQYF. The DNA for the CDR3 is TGTGCCAGCTCACCAAGCGACAGGGTGGGGTCCGAGCAGTACTTC. The chain carries TRBV18 and TRBJ2-7; TRBD1 aligns across 7 bases. V was pared by 2 bases and J by 6 bases, with 10 bases of the junction left unmatched. This CDR3 has 15 amino acids. Germline assignment: CDR1 KGHSH and CDR2 LQKENI.

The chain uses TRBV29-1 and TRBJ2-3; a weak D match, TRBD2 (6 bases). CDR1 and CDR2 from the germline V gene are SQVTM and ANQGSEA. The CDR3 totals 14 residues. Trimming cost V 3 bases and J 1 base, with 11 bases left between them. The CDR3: CSVDPGGGTDTQYF. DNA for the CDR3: TGCAGCGTTGACCCCGGGGGAGGCACAGATACGCAGTATTTT.

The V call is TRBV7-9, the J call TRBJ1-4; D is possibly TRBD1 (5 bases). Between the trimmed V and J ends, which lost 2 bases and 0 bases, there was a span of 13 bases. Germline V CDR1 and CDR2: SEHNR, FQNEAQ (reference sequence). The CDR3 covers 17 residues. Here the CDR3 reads CASSLRGRGSTNEKLFF. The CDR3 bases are TGTGCCAGCAGCTTAAGGGGAAGGGGCTCAACTAATGAAAAACTGTTTTTT.

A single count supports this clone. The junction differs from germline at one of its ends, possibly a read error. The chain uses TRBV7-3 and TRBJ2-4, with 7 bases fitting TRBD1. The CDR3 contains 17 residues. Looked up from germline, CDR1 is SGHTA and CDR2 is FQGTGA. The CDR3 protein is CASSSEDRALATNIQYF. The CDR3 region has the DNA TGTGCCAGCAGCTCAGAAGACAGGGCCCTTGCCACAAACATTCAGTACTTC. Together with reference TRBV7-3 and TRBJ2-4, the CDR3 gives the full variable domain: GAGVSQTPSNKVTEKGKYVELRCDPISGHTALYWYRQSLGQGPEFLIYFQGTGAADDSGLPNDRFFAVRPEGSVSTLKIQRTERGDSAVYLCASSSEDRALATNIQYFGAGTRLSVL.

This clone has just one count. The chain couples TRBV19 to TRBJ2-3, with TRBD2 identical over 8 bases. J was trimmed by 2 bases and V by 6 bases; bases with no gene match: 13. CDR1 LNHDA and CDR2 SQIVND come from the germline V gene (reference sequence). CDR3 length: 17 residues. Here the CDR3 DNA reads TGTGCCAGTAGCATTCTCCCGGGCGGGAGGACCACAGATACGCAGTATTTT. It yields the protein CASSILPGGRTTDTQYF.